Sequencing of this T cell receptor (beta chain) was carried out in a study of metastatic and nonmetastatic thyroid tumors. Study-level information: For malignant and benign thyroid patients, tumor or nodule tissue and blood were the sources whose repertoires were compared. Points from the study as a whole: Reports indicated that malignant thyroid tumors showed significantly higher TCR beta diversity than benign nodules did, in blood and tumor.

Until they underwent thyroid surgery, no patient had received any treatment. This clone was detected many times. Its matching antigen is unknown. As processed by the authors: It was from CDR3 differences across clinicopathological groups that a distant-metastasis classifier for papillary thyroid cancer was built. Using MiXCR, TCRdb reanalyzed the PCR reads. The V and J calls, along with clone size, are taken from TCRdb and not from the paper's own processing. The repertoire holds 30,000 to 40,000 clones, with roughly a sixth as singletons. The receptor was derived from a male donor with papillary thyroid cancer or a benign thyroid nodule (not recorded which). Some clones in this sample may be carry-over from other donors' samples. Sequencing used blood.

CDR3 coding DNA: TGTGCCAGCAGCTTAGGGAGGACCGCTAGCGGGAGGGGACGAGAGACCCAGTACTTC. Residues: CASSLGRTASGRGRETQYF. The rearrangement joins TRBV7-6 to TRBJ2-5; 12 nucleotides match TRBD2. The CDR3 runs to 19 residues. Germline V gene lookup returns CDR1 SGHVS and CDR2 FNYEAQ. J lost 4 bases, V lost 1 base, and 13 bases had no gene match.